This entry features one T cell receptor (beta chain) sequence. Its antigen remains undetermined. One base away there is no much larger clone; base qualities are not given. Library generation was performed with the immunoSEQ multiplex PCR assay. In TCRdb, the immuneACCESS table is reduced to in-frame sequences with V and J assigned. These tables do not hold every clone; where another copy was compared, an unresolved V gene accounts for under half, and the others remain unexplained. This sample is represented by around 88,000 clones; approximately 92% of them were singletons. The top ten clonotypes cover about 2.6% of the sample. CDR1 MNHNY and CDR2 SVGAGI are derived from the germline V gene (reference sequence). The CDR3 contains 15 residues, cysteine and phenylalanine counted. Only the CDR3 portion is preserved as DNA: 45 bases, with reading frame beginning at the first base. The V end gives up 0 bases and the J end 6 bases, leaving 5 bases in the junction not matched to a gene.

This entry comes from a study of T cell changes during pregnancy in multiple sclerosis (dated by TCRdb to the late 2010s). With respect to the entire study: Changes in the T cell repertoire over the course of pregnancy were examined in this study in women with multiple sclerosis.

The receptor chain draws on TRBV6-6 and TRBJ2-1, and 7 junctional nucleotides match TRBD2. This sequence was found in a female donor with multiple sclerosis, enrolled in a pregnancy study. This specimen was peripheral blood, taken in the first trimester of pregnancy. The sequence in DNA is TGTGCCAGCAGTTACTCGGGCGGGAGAGGCAATGAGCAGTTCTTC. It translates as CASSYSGGRGNEQFF.